This T cell receptor beta chain comes out of a study of blood T cell repertoires in COVID-19. Study in general: T cells, B-cell-depleted T cells, or PBMCs supplied cDNA or gDNA.

CDR3 size: 13 residues. The ends were cut back, 6 bases at V and 6 bases at J, with 12 bases in the middle. Per the original data handling: Nucleated cell counts were estimated from reference gene primer amplification. Data came from immunoSEQ multiplex PCR; TCRdb stores just in-frame clones and leaves some out. V, J and clone size were drawn from that table, and D and trimming were deduced from the DNA. The sample includes just over 300,000 clones, about nine tenths of them seen just once. The source of this sequence is a man between 18 and 35 years old with active or convalescent COVID-19. The sample was peripheral blood. The chain recombines TRBV12-3 or TRBV12-4 with TRBJ2-1; D unclear. The CDR3 is CASRPTAGNEQFF. The CDR3, as DNA: TGTGCCAGCAGGCCAACAGCTGGCAATGAGCAGTTCTTC.